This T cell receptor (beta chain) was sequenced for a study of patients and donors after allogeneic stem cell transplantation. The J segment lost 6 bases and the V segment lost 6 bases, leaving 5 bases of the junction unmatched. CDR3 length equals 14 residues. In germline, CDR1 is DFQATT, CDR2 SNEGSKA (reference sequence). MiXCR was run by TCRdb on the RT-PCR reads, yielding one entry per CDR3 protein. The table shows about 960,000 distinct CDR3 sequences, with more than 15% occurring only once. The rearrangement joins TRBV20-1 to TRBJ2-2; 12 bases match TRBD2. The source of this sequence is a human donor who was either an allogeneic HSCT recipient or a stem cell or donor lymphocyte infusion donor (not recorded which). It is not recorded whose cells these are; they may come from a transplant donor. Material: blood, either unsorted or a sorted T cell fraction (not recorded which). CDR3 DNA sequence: TGCAGTGCAGCTAGCGGGAGGGCTCCCGGGGAGCTGTTTTTT. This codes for CSAASGRAPGELFF.